The rows below give T cell receptor beta chains drawn from one sample of a study of vaccination effects on CD4 cells after COVID-19. No cognate antigen is known for these TCRs. TCRdb's table, derived via immunoSEQ multiplex PCR, lists solely in-frame clones and lacks some. Here the sample spans about 73,000 clones, approximately 73% being singletons. The sample in question was CD4+ T cells from PBMCs cultured without peptide, obtained after COVID-19 vaccination. Every receptor here comes from a human donor who received a COVID-19 vaccine. Both conserved end residues are part of each CDR3. Each record gives: clone size, J gene, D gene, V gene, CDR3 length, CDR3 DNA, CDR3 protein. D genes are given only for firm matches. Clone size is not always given. Where it is, it says once, few, many or a class for expanded clones.

clone_size: -; j_call: TRBJ2-5; d_call: -; v_call: TRBV24-1; cdr3_length: 13; cdr3_nt: TGTGCCACCAGTGACCCGGGACAAGAGACCCAGTACTTC; cdr3_aa: CATSDPGQETQYF
clone_size: -; j_call: TRBJ1-5; d_call: -; v_call: TRBV5-1; cdr3_length: 13; cdr3_nt: TGCGCCAGCAGTCTAAGTGCCGGTCAGCCCCAGCATTTT; cdr3_aa: CASSLSAGQPQHF
clone_size: -; j_call: TRBJ2-2; d_call: -; v_call: TRBV4-3; cdr3_length: 14; cdr3_nt: TGCGCCAGCAGCCAAGACAGATACACCGGGGAGCTGTTTTTT; cdr3_aa: CASSQDRYTGELFF
clone_size: -; j_call: TRBJ2-1; d_call: TRBD1; v_call: TRBV18; cdr3_length: 15; cdr3_nt: TGTGCCAGCTCACTCGGGACAGGGGTTTGGAATGAGCAGTTCTTC; cdr3_aa: CASSLGTGVWNEQFF
clone_size: few; j_call: TRBJ1-2; d_call: -; v_call: TRBV19; cdr3_length: 13; cdr3_nt: TGTGCCAGTTTTCGGGGGGCAAACTATGGCTACACCTTC; cdr3_aa: CASFRGANYGYTF
clone_size: once; j_call: TRBJ2-3; d_call: TRBD2; v_call: TRBV7-9; cdr3_length: 16; cdr3_nt: TGTGCCAGCAGCCACGGGACTAGCGGGGGGAGGGGAACGCAGTATTTT; cdr3_aa: CASSHGTSGGRGTQYF
clone_size: once; j_call: TRBJ1-1; d_call: TRBD1; v_call: TRBV5-5; cdr3_length: 16; cdr3_nt: TGTGCCAGCACCATTCCCGGGACAGACATGAACACTGAAGCTTTCTTT; cdr3_aa: CASTIPGTDMNTEAFF
clone_size: -; j_call: TRBJ2-1; d_call: TRBD2; v_call: TRBV7-2; cdr3_length: 15; cdr3_nt: TGTGCCAGCAGCCGTAGCGGGGGGGCCTACAATGAGCAGTTCTTC; cdr3_aa: CASSRSGGAYNEQFF
clone_size: -; j_call: TRBJ2-1; d_call: TRBD2; v_call: TRBV5-5; cdr3_length: 15; cdr3_nt: TGTGCCAGCAGCTTAAGGTTAGCGGGGGAAGGTGAGCAGTTCTTC; cdr3_aa: CASSLRLAGEGEQFF
clone_size: few; j_call: TRBJ1-5; d_call: -; v_call: TRBV30; cdr3_length: 14; cdr3_nt: TGTGCCTGGAGTCTAGGGCATACGAATCAGCCCCAGCATTTT; cdr3_aa: CAWSLGHTNQPQHF
clone_size: -; j_call: TRBJ1-3; d_call: -; v_call: TRBV6-2/TRBV6-3; cdr3_length: 15; cdr3_nt: TGTGCCAGCAGTTACTCGTGGGTTTCTGGAAACACCATATATTTT; cdr3_aa: CASSYSWVSGNTIYF
clone_size: -; j_call: TRBJ1-6; d_call: -; v_call: TRBV18; cdr3_length: 13; cdr3_nt: TGTGCCAGCTCACCACTCGATAATTCACCCCTCCACTTT; cdr3_aa: CASSPLDNSPLHF
clone_size: -; j_call: TRBJ1-6; d_call: -; v_call: TRBV7-8; cdr3_length: 16; cdr3_nt: TGTGCCAGCAGCTTAGCTGTAGGACAGATAAATTCACCCCTCCACTTT; cdr3_aa: CASSLAVGQINSPLHF
clone_size: few; j_call: TRBJ1-1; d_call: -; v_call: TRBV12-3/TRBV12-4; cdr3_length: 12; cdr3_nt: TGTGCCAGCAGTAATGGGGGATTGAATGCTTTCTTT; cdr3_aa: CASSNGGLNAFF
clone_size: -; j_call: TRBJ2-6; d_call: -; v_call: TRBV7-2; cdr3_length: 15; cdr3_nt: TGTGCCAGCAGCCTCGACACGTCTGGGGCCAACGTCCTGACTTTC; cdr3_aa: CASSLDTSGANVLTF
clone_size: -; j_call: TRBJ2-2; d_call: -; v_call: TRBV6-5; cdr3_length: 13; cdr3_nt: TGTGCCAGCATTGGCCGGAACACCGGGGAGCTGTTTTTT; cdr3_aa: CASIGRNTGELFF
clone_size: -; j_call: TRBJ1-1; d_call: -; v_call: TRBV6-5; cdr3_length: 15; cdr3_nt: TGTGCCAGCAATCGAAACAGGAGAATGAACACTGAAGCTTTCTTT; cdr3_aa: CASNRNRRMNTEAFF
clone_size: -; j_call: TRBJ2-4; d_call: TRBD2; v_call: TRBV7-2; cdr3_length: 17; cdr3_nt: TGTGCCAGCACCCGTTTGGGGGGGGTATCCGCCAAAAACATTCAGTACTTC; cdr3_aa: CASTRLGGVSAKNIQYF
clone_size: -; j_call: TRBJ1-4; d_call: -; v_call: TRBV29-1; cdr3_length: 12; cdr3_nt: TGCAGCGTTGCCAGGGGTGAAGAAAAACTGTTTTTT; cdr3_aa: CSVARGEEKLFF
clone_size: -; j_call: TRBJ1-1; d_call: -; v_call: TRBV9; cdr3_length: 14; cdr3_nt: TGTGCCAGCACCCCGTCCGTCTCGAACACTGAAGCTTTCTTT; cdr3_aa: CASTPSVSNTEAFF
clone_size: -; j_call: TRBJ2-1; d_call: -; v_call: TRBV5-6; cdr3_length: 16; cdr3_nt: TGTGCCAGCAGCCCGGCCGGGGGGCGACCCTACAATGAGCAGTTCTTC; cdr3_aa: CASSPAGGRPYNEQFF
clone_size: -; j_call: TRBJ1-1; d_call: -; v_call: TRBV7-3; cdr3_length: 14; cdr3_nt: TGTGCCAGCAGCTTAGTAGCAGGGAGTACTGAAGCTTTCTTT; cdr3_aa: CASSLVAGSTEAFF
clone_size: -; j_call: TRBJ1-6; d_call: -; v_call: TRBV3-1/TRBV3-2; cdr3_length: 13; cdr3_nt: TGTGCCAGCAGCCAGCAGAGGGGGTCACCCCTCCACTTT; cdr3_aa: CASSQQRGSPLHF
clone_size: -; j_call: TRBJ1-2; d_call: -; v_call: TRBV19; cdr3_length: 15; cdr3_nt: TGTGCCAGTAGTATTACGGGGCAAGTAGGCTATGGCTACACCTTC; cdr3_aa: CASSITGQVGYGYTF
clone_size: -; j_call: TRBJ2-3; d_call: TRBD1; v_call: TRBV6-5; cdr3_length: 14; cdr3_nt: TGTGCCAGCAGGGACAGGGGAGTGGCAGATACGCAGTATTTT; cdr3_aa: CASRDRGVADTQYF
clone_size: -; j_call: TRBJ1-6; d_call: TRBD1; v_call: TRBV3-1/TRBV3-2; cdr3_length: 15; cdr3_nt: TGTGCCAGCAGCCAGAACGACAGGGCAAATTCACCCCTCCACTTT; cdr3_aa: CASSQNDRANSPLHF
clone_size: once; j_call: TRBJ1-1; d_call: -; v_call: TRBV15; cdr3_length: 15; cdr3_nt: TGTGCCACCAGCAGACTCAGGACGGTGAACACTGAAGCTTTCTTT; cdr3_aa: CATSRLRTVNTEAFF
clone_size: -; j_call: TRBJ1-1; d_call: -; v_call: TRBV9; cdr3_length: 15; cdr3_nt: TGTGCCAGCAGGGCAACCGGGACGGGGAACACTGAAGCTTTCTTT; cdr3_aa: CASRATGTGNTEAFF
clone_size: -; j_call: TRBJ1-1; d_call: -; v_call: TRBV28; cdr3_length: 13; cdr3_nt: TGTGCCAGCGCCCCCCTAGTGAACACTGAAGCTTTCTTT; cdr3_aa: CASAPLVNTEAFF
clone_size: -; j_call: TRBJ2-1; d_call: -; v_call: TRBV13; cdr3_length: 12; cdr3_nt: TGTGCCAGCAGCTCGGCCTACAATGAGCAGTTCTTC; cdr3_aa: CASSSAYNEQFF
clone_size: once; j_call: TRBJ1-4; d_call: -; v_call: TRBV10-2; cdr3_length: 13; cdr3_nt: TGCGCCAGCAAGACGGGGGGATCTGAAAAACTGTTTTTT; cdr3_aa: CASKTGGSEKLFF
clone_size: -; j_call: TRBJ2-5; d_call: TRBD1; v_call: TRBV18; cdr3_length: 15; cdr3_nt: TGTGCCAGCTCTCCCAGGACAGGGGGCGAGGAGACCCAGTACTTC; cdr3_aa: CASSPRTGGEETQYF
clone_size: -; j_call: TRBJ1-1; d_call: -; v_call: TRBV2; cdr3_length: 17; cdr3_nt: TGTGCCAGCAGTGAAAGGGGTGGGACATTCGGGGACACTGAAGCTTTCTTT; cdr3_aa: CASSERGGTFGDTEAFF
clone_size: -; j_call: TRBJ1-6; d_call: TRBD1; v_call: TRBV5-6; cdr3_length: 15; cdr3_nt: TGTGCCAGCAGCTTGTGGACAGGGGGAAATTCACCCCTCCACTTT; cdr3_aa: CASSLWTGGNSPLHF
clone_size: -; j_call: TRBJ1-1; d_call: -; v_call: TRBV5-8; cdr3_length: 14; cdr3_nt: TGTGCCAGCCCCGATTGGGGAAAGGGCACTGAAGCTTTCTTT; cdr3_aa: CASPDWGKGTEAFF
clone_size: -; j_call: TRBJ2-5; d_call: -; v_call: TRBV11-2; cdr3_length: 13; cdr3_nt: TGTGCCAGCAGCTGGCGCAGAGGAGAGACCCAGTACTTC; cdr3_aa: CASSWRRGETQYF
clone_size: -; j_call: TRBJ2-3; d_call: -; v_call: TRBV20-1; cdr3_length: 10; cdr3_nt: TGCAGTGCCCCGATAAATACGCAGTATTTT; cdr3_aa: CSAPINTQYF
clone_size: once; j_call: TRBJ1-1; d_call: -; v_call: TRBV6-5; cdr3_length: 13; cdr3_nt: TGTGCCAGCAGTTCCGTGGGGAACACTGAAGCTTTCTTT; cdr3_aa: CASSSVGNTEAFF
clone_size: few; j_call: TRBJ1-2; d_call: -; v_call: TRBV21-1; cdr3_length: 13; cdr3_nt: TGTGCCAGCAATTCGGGCAGTGGCTATGGCTACACCTTC; cdr3_aa: CASNSGSGYGYTF
clone_size: -; j_call: TRBJ1-2; d_call: -; v_call: TRBV6-1; cdr3_length: 13; cdr3_nt: TGTGCCAGCAGTGAAGGCAGGCCTTATGGCTACACCTTC; cdr3_aa: CASSEGRPYGYTF
clone_size: -; j_call: TRBJ2-3; d_call: TRBD1; v_call: TRBV2; cdr3_length: 14; cdr3_nt: TGTGCCAGCAGACGGGCAGGGGGTACAGATACGCAGTATTTT; cdr3_aa: CASRRAGGTDTQYF
clone_size: -; j_call: TRBJ1-2; d_call: -; v_call: TRBV24-1; cdr3_length: 15; cdr3_nt: TGTGCCACCAGTGATTCCGACGGGATTAACTATGGCTACACCTTC; cdr3_aa: CATSDSDGINYGYTF
clone_size: -; j_call: TRBJ1-2; d_call: -; v_call: TRBV9; cdr3_length: 15; cdr3_nt: TGTGCCAGCAGCGCGAGCCTCAAGGGAGACTATGGCTACACCTTC; cdr3_aa: CASSASLKGDYGYTF
clone_size: -; j_call: TRBJ1-2; d_call: -; v_call: TRBV6-5; cdr3_length: 11; cdr3_nt: TGTGCCAGCAGCTCAGGCTATGGCTACACCTTC; cdr3_aa: CASSSGYGYTF
clone_size: -; j_call: TRBJ1-2; d_call: TRBD1; v_call: TRBV2; cdr3_length: 12; cdr3_nt: TGTGCCAGCAGTGCCCAGGGGGAGGGCTACACCTTC; cdr3_aa: CASSAQGEGYTF
clone_size: -; j_call: TRBJ1-5; d_call: TRBD1; v_call: TRBV28; cdr3_length: 15; cdr3_nt: TGTGCCAGCAGCCCCCCGGGACAGCGCAATCAGCCCCAGCATTTT; cdr3_aa: CASSPPGQRNQPQHF
clone_size: few; j_call: TRBJ1-5; d_call: -; v_call: TRBV2; cdr3_length: 13; cdr3_nt: TGTGCCAGCACGGACACCTTTTATCAGCCCCAGCATTTT; cdr3_aa: CASTDTFYQPQHF
clone_size: once; j_call: TRBJ1-1; d_call: TRBD1; v_call: TRBV13; cdr3_length: 17; cdr3_nt: TGTGCCAGCAGCTTAGGACGATCCTTCACGACAGGGAGAGAAGCTTTCTTT; cdr3_aa: CASSLGRSFTTGREAFF
clone_size: -; j_call: TRBJ1-5; d_call: -; v_call: TRBV18; cdr3_length: 14; cdr3_nt: TGTGCCAGCTCACCAGACAGAACCAATCAGCCCCAGCATTTT; cdr3_aa: CASSPDRTNQPQHF
clone_size: -; j_call: TRBJ1-1; d_call: -; v_call: TRBV5-1; cdr3_length: 15; cdr3_nt: TGCGCCAGCAGCTTGTTTACCCTCGAGGGGACTGAAGCTTTCTTT; cdr3_aa: CASSLFTLEGTEAFF
clone_size: -; j_call: TRBJ1-1; d_call: -; v_call: TRBV2; cdr3_length: 13; cdr3_nt: TGTGCCAGCAGTGACGTTATGAACACTGAAGCTTTCTTT; cdr3_aa: CASSDVMNTEAFF
clone_size: -; j_call: TRBJ1-2; d_call: TRBD1; v_call: TRBV29-1; cdr3_length: 15; cdr3_nt: TGCAGCGTTCGAAATGGACAGGGATTACTCTATGGCTACACCTTC; cdr3_aa: CSVRNGQGLLYGYTF
clone_size: -; j_call: TRBJ1-4; d_call: -; v_call: TRBV19; cdr3_length: 14; cdr3_nt: TGTGCCAGTAGTATAGGGACAGCGAATGAAAAACTGTTTTTT; cdr3_aa: CASSIGTANEKLFF
clone_size: -; j_call: TRBJ1-2; d_call: -; v_call: TRBV6-2/TRBV6-3; cdr3_length: 17; cdr3_nt: TGTGCCAGCAGTTATTCGTCGTCCAACGACAGGTCGTATGGCTACACCTTC; cdr3_aa: CASSYSSSNDRSYGYTF
clone_size: -; j_call: TRBJ1-3; d_call: TRBD1; v_call: TRBV28; cdr3_length: 14; cdr3_nt: TGTGCCAGCAGTTTAGGTCAGGGGGTAAACACCATATATTTT; cdr3_aa: CASSLGQGVNTIYF
clone_size: -; j_call: TRBJ2-5; d_call: -; v_call: TRBV28; cdr3_length: 14; cdr3_nt: TGTGCCAGCAGTTTAGGGGGGAGGAGGGAGACCCAGTACTTC; cdr3_aa: CASSLGGRRETQYF
clone_size: -; j_call: TRBJ2-5; d_call: -; v_call: TRBV5-1; cdr3_length: 15; cdr3_nt: TGCGCCAGCAGGAGTCTCCCTTTCACCGGAGAGACCCAGTACTTC; cdr3_aa: CASRSLPFTGETQYF
clone_size: -; j_call: TRBJ2-3; d_call: TRBD2; v_call: TRBV2; cdr3_length: 13; cdr3_nt: TGTGCCAGCACCGGGACTATCGGTACGACGCAGTATTTT; cdr3_aa: CASTGTIGTTQYF
clone_size: -; j_call: TRBJ1-4; d_call: -; v_call: TRBV7-2; cdr3_length: 15; cdr3_nt: TGTGCCAGCAGCCCGACCAGGGGAATTAATGAAAAACTGTTTTTT; cdr3_aa: CASSPTRGINEKLFF